Below, 30 T cell receptor beta chains from the same sample are listed, as sequenced in a study of T cells in Graves' hyperthyroidism and ophthalmopathy. The source material, RNA transcripts, was used to amplify TCR beta CDR3 regions. A set of HTBI primers served as the primers for a first-round RT-PCR of the TCR CDR3. TCRdb recomputed calls from the multiplex PCR reads with MiXCR, one row per CDR3 protein. The sample carries around 180,000 distinct CDR3 sequences, around 15% recorded once. The specimen sequenced was blood. The source of these receptors is a woman aged 50 to 65 with Graves' hyperthyroidism.

At least ten counts were recorded for this clonotype. The CDR3 region has the DNA TGTGCCAGCAGGGGCAGGGGCGTCGAGCAGTACTTC. As protein: CASRGRGVEQYF. The genes are TRBV12-3 or TRBV12-4 and TRBJ2-7, with TRBD1 as a possible D gene (6 bases). The CDR3 is 12 amino acids. The germline V and J ends were trimmed by 6 bases and 6 bases, with 12 bases remaining between them.

The chain carries TRBV20-1 and TRBJ2-7; 9 bases fit TRBD1. The V gene end was trimmed by 7 bases and the J gene end by 6 bases; junction bases not matched to a gene: 7. Per germline, CDR1 DFQATT and CDR2 SNEGSKA (reference sequence). This CDR3 region has 12 residues. This CDR3 reads CSESGQGGEQYF. DNA for the CDR3: TGCAGTGAATCGGGACAGGGCGGCGAGCAGTACTTC.

At least ten counts were recorded for this clonotype. The V call is TRBV7-9, the J call TRBJ1-5, with D perhaps TRBD1 (6 bases). V gave up 5 bases and J gave up 0 bases, with 14 bases separating them. Germline CDR1 and CDR2: SEHNR and FQNEAQ (reference sequence). The length of the CDR3 is 16 residues. The chain's CDR3 is CASSPGEGGSNQPQHF. The CDR3 DNA sequence: TGTGCCAGCAGCCCCGGTGAAGGGGGTAGCAATCAGCCCCAGCATTTT.

In its sample, this clonotype was seen many times. The chain combines TRBV6-1 with TRBJ1-5; D is perhaps TRBD1 (6 bases). Germline values: CDR1 MNHNS, CDR2 SASEGT. The CDR3 consists of 15 residues. Trimming left V 5 bases short and J 3 bases short, with 14 bases between. The CDR3 DNA follows: TGTGCCAGCAGTTTGAACAGGGATAACAATCAGCCCCAGCATTTT. As protein: CASSLNRDNNQPQHF.

This clonotype was counted at least ten times. The V and J genes are TRBV15 and TRBJ2-3; D gene ambiguous. The CDR3 consists of 13 residues. Trimming took 5 bases from V and 2 from J, leaving 8 bases between them. CDR1 is LNHNV, CDR2 YYDKDF, per germline (reference sequence). The CDR3 protein is CATSPRLTDTQYF. CDR3 in DNA: TGTGCCACCAGCCCCAGACTCACAGATACGCAGTATTTT.

This clonotype has a count of ten or more. The chain combines TRBV12-3 or TRBV12-4 with TRBJ2-7; 7 nucleotides agree with TRBD2. The V segment lost 6 bases and the J segment 0 bases; nucleotides outside the gene matches: 5. This CDR3 is built from 14 residues. The CDR3 sequence: CASRSSGNSYEQYF. The CDR3 nucleotides are TGTGCCAGCAGATCTAGCGGAAACTCCTACGAGCAGTACTTC.

Concerning this clonotype: Since a much larger clone is just one base distant, this may be a read error. CDR3 in DNA: TGTGCCGGCTCACCAAACAGGAAAGAGACCCAGTACTTC. Its translation: CAGSPNRKETQYF. This chain connects TRBV18 to TRBJ2-5, with D perhaps TRBD1 (5 bases). Germline loops: CDR1 KGHSH, CDR2 LQKENI. CDR3 size: 13 residues.

Ten or more counts support this clonotype. V gene TRBV25-1 combines with J gene TRBJ1-5; D uncertain. CDR1 is MGHDK and CDR2 is SYGVNS in the germline V gene. The CDR3 runs to 14 residues. V dropped 6 bases and J dropped 5 bases, with 14 bases sitting between them. CDR3 region: CASSDSEWDQPQHF. Written as DNA, the CDR3 is TGTGCCAGCAGCGACTCCGAGTGGGATCAGCCCCAGCATTTT. The whole variable domain, remainder taken from reference TRBV25-1 and TRBJ1-5, is EADIYQTPRYLVIGTGKKITLECSQTMGHDKMYWYQQDPGMELHLIHYSYGVNSTEKGDLSSESTVSRIRTEHFPLTLESARPSHTSQYLCASSDSEWDQPQHFGDGTRLSIL.

This clonotype has at least ten counts. The chain couples TRBV7-6 to TRBJ1-2; 9 nucleotides match TRBD1. The trim removed 5 bases at V and 2 bases at J, leaving 6 bases unmatched. The CDR3 has 15 residues. Per the germline V gene, CDR1 is SGHVS and CDR2 is FNYEAQ. The CDR3 DNA sequence: TGTGCCAGCAGCGCGGGACAGGGCCACAACTATGGCTACACCTTC. Amino acid sequence: CASSAGQGHNYGYTF.

At least ten counts were recorded for this clonotype. The gene calls are TRBV20-1 and TRBJ1-2; D unclear. V was trimmed by 0 bases and J by 4 bases, leaving 6 bases between them. The length of the CDR3 is 12 residues. Germline V gene sequence: CDR1 DFQATT, CDR2 SNEGSKA (reference sequence). CDR3 DNA sequence: TGCAGTGCTAGAGAGAAGGGCTATGGCTACACCTTC. Translated: CSAREKGYGYTF.

This clonotype was detected ten times or more. The chain recombines TRBV28 with TRBJ2-7; 8 bases are a match to TRBD1. The CDR3 extends over 14 amino acids. V gave up 6 bases and J gave up 1 base; unmatched junction bases: 5. Germline CDR1 MDHEN, CDR2 SYDVKM. CDR3 sequence (DNA): TGTGCCAGCAGAGGACAGGGAAGGTCCTACGAGCAGTACTTC. This gives the protein CASRGQGRSYEQYF. The full variable domain, with the rest looked up from reference TRBV28 and TRBJ2-7, is DVKVTQSSRYLVKRTGEKVFLECVQDMDHENMFWYRQDPGLGLRLIYFSYDVKMKEKGDIPEGYSVSREKKERFSLILESASTNQTSMYLCASRGQGRSYEQYFGPGTRLTVT.

This clonotype was counted many times. The chain joins TRBV5-1 to TRBJ1-1, with D uncertain. The germline CDR1 and CDR2 sequences are SGHRS and YFSETQ. The V gene lost 0 bases and the J gene lost 0 bases, with 9 bases spanning the gap. The CDR3 runs 15 residues. CDR3 nucleotide sequence: TGCGCCAGCAGCTTGGAGCCAGCCTTGAACACTGAAGCTTTCTTT. Translated, it gives CASSLEPALNTEAFF.

Ten or more counts support this clonotype. Compared with germline, one end of the junction differs, possibly owing to a read error. The chain employs TRBV19 and TRBJ1-5; 8 bases map to TRBD1. The CDR3 extends over 14 amino acids. CDR1 and CDR2 (germline): LNHDA, SQIVND (reference sequence). The CDR3, as DNA: TGTGCCAGTAGTTTAGACAGGGGCTGGCAGCCCCAGCATTTT. It is translated as CASSLDRGWQPQHF.

This clonotype occurred many times. The CDR3 spells CASIQYEVNTEAFF. CDR3 nucleotide sequence: TGTGCCAGCATCCAGTATGAGGTTAACACTGAAGCTTTCTTT. The chain couples TRBV7-9 to TRBJ1-1; D ambiguous. Per germline, CDR1 SEHNR and CDR2 FQNEAQ (reference sequence). V lost 7 bases and J 2 bases, leaving 14 bases between the germline ends. CDR3 size: 14 residues.

This rearrangement joins TRBV5-1 to TRBJ1-1, with TRBD1 matching over 9 bases. The V segment lost 0 bases and the J segment 5 bases; nucleotides outside the gene matches: 2. CDR1 is SGHRS, CDR2 YFSETQ, per germline. This CDR3 is 14 amino acids long. The CDR3 DNA reads TGCGCCAGCAGCTTGGATGGACAGGGGACTGAAGCTTTCTTT. Amino acid sequence: CASSLDGQGTEAFF. The full variable domain, with the rest looked up from reference TRBV5-1 and TRBJ1-1, is KAGVTQTPRYLIKTRGQQVTLSCSPISGHRSVSWYQQTPGQGLQFLFEYFSETQRNKGNFPGRFSGRQFSNSRSEMNVSTLELGDSALYLCASSLDGQGTEAFFGQGTRLTVV.

This clonotype was recorded many times. The chain is built from TRBV19 and TRBJ2-1, with D perhaps TRBD1 (6 bases). CDR3 length: 12 residues. V lost 5 bases, J lost 4 bases, and 6 bases lay in between. From germline, CDR1 is LNHDA and CDR2 SQIVND (reference sequence). CDR3: CASSQGYNEQFF. The CDR3 DNA reads as TGTGCCAGTAGTCAGGGGTACAATGAGCAGTTCTTC.

There are many counts of this clonotype. CDR3: CASSYSETGDYNSPLHF. The CDR3 bases are TGTGCCAGCAGTTACTCTGAGACAGGGGACTATAATTCACCCCTCCACTTT. The V and J genes are TRBV6-5 and TRBJ1-6, with TRBD1 matching 8 bases. Germline-derived CDR1 and CDR2 are MNHEY and SVGAGI. The ends lost 0 bases at V and 3 bases at J; junction bases unmatched: 4. The CDR3 contains 17 residues.

The chain couples TRBV20-1 to TRBJ1-5; a weak D match, TRBD1 (5 bases). The germline CDR1 and CDR2 sequences are DFQATT and SNEGSKA (reference sequence). V was shortened by 3 bases and J by 2 bases, with 14 bases between the two germline ends. The CDR3 spans 15 residues. CDR3 residues: CSASYVGAGNQPQHF. For the CDR3, the DNA is TGCAGTGCTAGCTATGTCGGGGCCGGCAATCAGCCCCAGCATTTT.

In this sample, this clonotype turned up many times. The chain has TRBV6-1 and TRBJ1-1, with TRBD1 matching over 8 bases. Germline V gene lookup returns CDR1 MNHNS and CDR2 SASEGT. This CDR3 spans 15 amino acids. V shed 10 bases and J 5 bases; nucleotides not matched to a gene: 15. The CDR3 region is CATVTGGAKRTEAFF. The CDR3 coding sequence is TGTGCCACCGTCACAGGGGGGGCAAAAAGAACTGAAGCTTTCTTT.

V is TRBV18 and J is TRBJ1-3; tentative D call: TRBD1 (5 bases). The germline CDR1 and CDR2 sequences are KGHSH and LQKENI. The CDR3 runs to 19 residues. V was trimmed by 0 bases and J by 0 bases, leaving 18 bases between them. CDR3 region: CASSPPRQEGTYSGNTIYF. CDR3 sequence (DNA): TGTGCCAGCTCACCACCGAGGCAGGAAGGGACCTACTCTGGAAACACCATATATTTT. Full variable domain (outside the CDR3, taken from reference TRBV18 and TRBJ1-3): NAGVMQNPRHLVRRRGQEARLRCSPMKGHSHVYWYRQLPEEGLKFMVYLQKENIIDESGMPKERFSAEFPKEGPSILRIQQVVRGDSAAYFCASSPPRQEGTYSGNTIYFGEGSWLTVV.

This clonotype has a count of ten or more. This chain connects TRBV10-3 to TRBJ1-5, with D tentatively TRBD1 (5 bases). Trimming stripped 4 bases from V and 4 bases from J, with 8 bases between. The CDR3 totals 13 residues. Germline CDR1 reads ENHRY; CDR2 reads SYGVKD. The CDR3 bases are TGTGCCATCAGTGTGCAGGGAAATCAGCCCCAGCATTTT. Residues: CAISVQGNQPQHF.

The sample holds a few counts of this clonotype. This chain connects TRBV5-6 to TRBJ2-5, with D uncertain. The CDR3 sequence is 12 residues long. The V gene lost 4 bases and the J gene lost 10 bases, with 14 bases spanning the gap. Germline-derived CDR1 and CDR2 are SGHDT and YYEEEE. For the CDR3, the DNA is TGTGCCAGCAGCACCGTCTCAGGACGCCAGTACTTC. Translated, it gives CASSTVSGRQYF.

This clonotype was detected ten times or more. The chain couples TRBV7-9 to TRBJ1-6, with a weak D call TRBD1 (5 bases). Trimming shortened V by 6 bases and J by 7 bases, and 13 bases separated the two germline ends. Germline CDR1 is SEHNR and CDR2 is FQNEAQ (reference sequence). The CDR3 is made up of 14 amino acids. Here the CDR3 reads CASSRMGGNSPLHF. The CDR3, as DNA: TGTGCCAGCAGTAGAATGGGGGGGAATTCACCCCTCCACTTT.

This clonotype was seen once. The chain recombines TRBV28 with TRBJ2-2; 9 bases align to TRBD1. V was pared by 5 bases and J by 9 bases, with 10 bases of the junction left unmatched. The CDR3 has 15 residues. Germline CDR1 reads MDHEN; CDR2 reads SYDVKM. DNA for the CDR3: TGTGCCAGCAGTACGACCGGGACAGGGTCCCGGGAGCTGTTTTTT. This gives the protein CASSTTGTGSRELFF.

This clonotype appeared a few times. Just one base apart from a much larger clone, this may be a read error. The genes are TRBV10-3 and TRBJ1-1; D not certain. The CDR3 is 15 amino acids. Germline CDR1 is ENHRY and CDR2 is SYGVKD. V was clipped by 3 bases and J by 3 bases, with 14 bases between them. The CDR3 region has the DNA TGTGCCATCAGTGACCGGACGGTCATGGACACTGAAGCTTTCTTT. Translating it yields CAISDRTVMDTEAFF.

This clonotype has ten or more counts. The V and J genes are TRBV20-1 and TRBJ2-1; D possibly uses TRBD1 or TRBD2 (5 bases each). The CDR3 is 13 amino acids. Trimming left V 3 bases short and J 9 bases short, with 15 bases between. Germline CDR1 DFQATT, CDR2 SNEGSKA (reference sequence). The CDR3 region has the DNA TGCAGTGCTAGGATGGGGTCTGGGGGTGAGCAGTTCTTC. It translates to CSARMGSGGEQFF.

This clonotype was seen repeatedly, ten times or more. This chain uses TRBV7-9 with TRBJ2-6, with D hard to call. This CDR3 has 16 residues. V gave up 1 base and J gave up 0 bases, with 7 bases separating them. Per germline, CDR1 SEHNR and CDR2 FQNEAQ (reference sequence). The CDR3 reads CASSLGRSSGANVLTF. The CDR3 DNA follows: TGTGCCAGCAGCTTAGGACGAAGCTCTGGGGCCAACGTCCTGACTTTC.

This clonotype was detected a few times. The chain joins TRBV7-6 to TRBJ1-3, with a tentative D call TRBD1 (5 bases). V shed 4 bases and J shed 0 bases, with 16 bases lying between them. This CDR3 comprises 17 residues. Germline V gives CDR1 SGHVS, CDR2 FNYEAQ. Written as DNA, the CDR3 is TGTGCCAGCAGCTCCGGTGCAGGGATTCGCTCTGGAAACACCATATATTTT. Encoded protein: CASSSGAGIRSGNTIYF.

This clonotype was seen more than once but under ten times. One junction end disagrees with the germline gene, perhaps due to a read error. The DNA of the CDR3 is TGCAGCGTTACACGACAGGGCACCGATACGCAGTATTTT. Translated: CSVTRQGTDTQYF. The J gene is TRBJ2-3, the V gene TRBV29-1; 7 bases fit TRBD1. Germline loops: CDR1 SQVTM, CDR2 ANQGSEA. The length of the CDR3 is 13 residues.

This clonotype has ten or more counts. The CDR3 DNA reads as TGTGCCAGCAGCTTAGTCCCCTACAATGAGCAGTTCTTC. Protein sequence: CASSLVPYNEQFF. This chain links TRBV11-2 with TRBJ2-1, with D unclear. CDR1 SGHAT and CDR2 FQNNGV come from the germline V gene. Trimming cost V 1 base and J 2 bases, with 3 bases left between them. This CDR3 is 13 amino acids long. The variable domain in full, with the rest retrieved from reference TRBV11-2 and TRBJ2-1, is EAGVAQSPRYKIIEKRQSVAFWCNPISGHATLYWYQQILGQGPKLLIQFQNNGVVDDSQLPKDRFSAERLKGVDSTLKIQPAKLEDSAVYLCASSLVPYNEQFFGPGTRLTVL.